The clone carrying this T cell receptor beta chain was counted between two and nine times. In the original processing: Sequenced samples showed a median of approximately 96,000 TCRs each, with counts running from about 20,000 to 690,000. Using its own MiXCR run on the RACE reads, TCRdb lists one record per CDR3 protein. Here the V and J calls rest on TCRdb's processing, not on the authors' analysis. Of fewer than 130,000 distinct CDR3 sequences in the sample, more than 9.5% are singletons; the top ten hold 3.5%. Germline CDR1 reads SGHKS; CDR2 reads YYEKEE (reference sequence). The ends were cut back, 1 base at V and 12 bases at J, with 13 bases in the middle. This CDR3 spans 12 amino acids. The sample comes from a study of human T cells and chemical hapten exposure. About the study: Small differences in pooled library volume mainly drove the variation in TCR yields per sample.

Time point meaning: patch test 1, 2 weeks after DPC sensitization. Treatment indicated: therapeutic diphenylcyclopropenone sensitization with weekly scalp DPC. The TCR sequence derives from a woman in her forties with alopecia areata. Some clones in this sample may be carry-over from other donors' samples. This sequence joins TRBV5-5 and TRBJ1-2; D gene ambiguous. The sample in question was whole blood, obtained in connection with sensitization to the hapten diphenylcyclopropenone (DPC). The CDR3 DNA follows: TGTGCCAGCAGCTTGTACGCTAGAAACAACACCTTC. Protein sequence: CASSLYARNNTF. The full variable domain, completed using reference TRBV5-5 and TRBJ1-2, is DAGVTQSPTHLIKTRGQQVTLRCSPISGHKSVSWYQQVLGQGPQFIFQYYEKEERGRGNFPDRFSARQFPNYSSELNVNALLLGDSALYLCASSLYARNNTFGSGTRLTVV.